This is a list of T cell receptor beta chains from one sample in a study of shared clonotypes between healthy human individuals. Clones were sequenced by immunoSEQ multiplex PCR, and TCRdb holds only the in-frame ones, with some missing. The table includes roughly 490,000 clones, about three quarters detected once. The sequenced sample was PBMCs. The receptor set was obtained from a woman in her thirties or forties in good health. Some clones in this sample may be carry-over from other donors' samples. Both conserved end residues are part of each CDR3. A D gene is named only where the DNA matches it firmly. Where a row states a size, it is once, few, many or the class of an expanded clone; other rows omit it.

cdr3_nt cdr3_aa j_call clone_size d_call v_call
TGCAGCCGTGAGTGGGGGGCTTACGACGAGCAGTACTTC CSREWGAYDEQYF TRBJ2-7 NA NA TRBV29-1
TGTGCCATCGGTATCGGGGAAAACATTCAGTACTTC CAIGIGENIQYF TRBJ2-4 NA NA TRBV10-3
TGTGCCAGCAGCTTGGCCGGTAGACAGGGCAAGACCGGGGAGCTGTTTTTT CASSLAGRQGKTGELFF TRBJ2-2 NA TRBD1 TRBV5-4
TGTGCCAGCAGCGTCGGACAGGGATATCAGTACTTC CASSVGQGYQYF TRBJ2-7 many TRBD1 TRBV11-2
TGTGCCAGCTCACCCGACCGGGACAGCGGCTACGAGCAGTACTTC CASSPDRDSGYEQYF TRBJ2-7 NA TRBD1 TRBV18
TGCAGCGTTAGGTTCCTAGCTGGGGATGAGCAGTTCTTC CSVRFLAGDEQFF TRBJ2-1 NA NA TRBV29-1
TGTGCCTGGAGTTTCTTGGGGCTAAATCAGCCCCAGCATTTT CAWSFLGLNQPQHF TRBJ1-5 once NA TRBV30
TGCAGTGCTAGAGATCCTCTCGGGCAGTACTTC CSARDPLGQYF TRBJ2-7 NA NA TRBV20-1
TGTGCCAGCAGCCTCGAGGGCTTCGCCACAGATACGCAGTATTTT CASSLEGFATDTQYF TRBJ2-3 NA NA TRBV27
TGTGCCAGCACCGACGGGGGGGGCGGTGGCTATGGCTACACCTTC CASTDGGGGGYGYTF TRBJ1-2 NA NA TRBV6-5
TGTGCCAGCAGAGGACTAGCGGGAGGGACTGGGGCCAACGTCCTGACTTTC CASRGLAGGTGANVLTF TRBJ2-6 NA TRBD2 TRBV2
TGTGCCAGCAGCCCTACAGGGGGGATCGCTGGCTACACCTTC CASSPTGGIAGYTF TRBJ1-2 NA TRBD1 TRBV7-3
TGCGCCAGCAGTAAGGGGGCGGGGGAAAAACTGTTTTTT CASSKGAGEKLFF TRBJ1-4 NA TRBD1 TRBV4-1
TGTGCCAGCAGCTTGGCTAGCGGGGGGAACACCGGGGAGCTGTTTTTT CASSLASGGNTGELFF TRBJ2-2 NA TRBD2 TRBV5-4
TGTGCCACCAGCAGTGAAGGGTCTGCTGAAAAACTGTTTTTT CATSSEGSAEKLFF TRBJ1-4 few NA TRBV15
TGTGCCAGCAGCTTGGGAACTAGCGATGTGACCCAGTACTTC CASSLGTSDVTQYF TRBJ2-5 NA TRBD2 TRBV5-4
TGTGCCAGCTCACCCCTGCCGGGAGCGGGGACCGGGGAGCTGTTTTTT CASSPLPGAGTGELFF TRBJ2-2 NA TRBD2 TRBV18
TGCAGCGTAAAGGGACTGATATACAATGAGCAGTTCTTC CSVKGLIYNEQFF TRBJ2-1 NA NA TRBV29-1
TGTGCCAGCAGCTTGGGGGGGCTCCAAGAGACCCAGTACTTC CASSLGGLQETQYF TRBJ2-5 once NA TRBV5-4
TGTGCCAGTCAAAAACAGGGGTTTGGTCAGCCCCAGCATTTT CASQKQGFGQPQHF TRBJ1-5 NA TRBD1 TRBV27
TGTGCCAGCAGTGAATCGGCGGGAGTGATGGAGACCCAGTACTTC CASSESAGVMETQYF TRBJ2-5 NA TRBD2 TRBV2
TGTGCCAGCAGCTCAGGGGGGACAGGACTTTCCTACGAGCAGTACTTC CASSSGGTGLSYEQYF TRBJ2-7 NA TRBD1 TRBV7-2
TGCGCCAGCAGCGACACAGGGGTAGCGAACACCGGGGAGCTGTTTTTT CASSDTGVANTGELFF TRBJ2-2 NA TRBD1 TRBV5-1
TGTGCCAGCAGCCCCGGGGGTAGCAGCTACAATGAGCAGTTCTTC CASSPGGSSYNEQFF TRBJ2-1 NA NA TRBV7-2
TGTGCCAGCAGCACTGACAGGGGGCGGTGGACTGAAGCTTTCTTT CASSTDRGRWTEAFF TRBJ1-1 NA TRBD1 TRBV5-4
TGTGCCAGCAGTCAGGGACTAGCGGAGATCCAAGAGACCCAGTACTTC CASSQGLAEIQETQYF TRBJ2-5 NA TRBD2 TRBV7-2
TGCGCCAGCAGCGGGACTAGCGGGAGTCGAGAGCAGTACTTC CASSGTSGSREQYF TRBJ2-7 many TRBD2 TRBV5-1
TGCGCCAGCACTTTAGCGGGAGGGCCCGGCAATGAGCAGTTCTTC CASTLAGGPGNEQFF TRBJ2-1 NA TRBD2 TRBV10-2
TGTGCCAGCAGCCACGACTTCACCGGGGAGCTGTTTTTT CASSHDFTGELFF TRBJ2-2 NA NA TRBV5-5
TGTGCCAGCAGTGAAAGGGGGAGGGGTCAGCCCCAGCATTTT CASSERGRGQPQHF TRBJ1-5 few NA TRBV6-1
TGTGCCAGCAGCGTAGCTCCGGACGGAAACACCATATATTTT CASSVAPDGNTIYF TRBJ1-3 NA NA TRBV9
TGTGCCAGCAGCGGACCGACAGATACTAACTATGGCTACACCTTC CASSGPTDTNYGYTF TRBJ1-2 NA NA TRBV7-9
TGTGCCAGCAGACTCGTACCGGATGATACGCAGTATTTT CASRLVPDDTQYF TRBJ2-3 NA NA TRBV5-4
TGTGCCAGCAGTGACTCACAGGGACCAGATACGCAGTATTTT CASSDSQGPDTQYF TRBJ2-3 NA NA TRBV2
TGTGCCAGCAGCGTCGGGAGTTACGAGCAGTACTTC CASSVGSYEQYF TRBJ2-7 many NA TRBV7-8
TGTGCCAGCAGCTTTTCTAGCGGGAACAATGAGCAGTTCTTC CASSFSSGNNEQFF TRBJ2-1 few TRBD2 TRBV5-4
TGTGCCAGCAGCTCCTCCCTCAGGTACACTGAAGCTTTCTTT CASSSSLRYTEAFF TRBJ1-1 NA NA TRBV7-2
TGCGCCAGCAGCGTCCTTGGGGGAGGGTGGAATGAGCAGTTCTTC CASSVLGGGWNEQFF TRBJ2-1 NA TRBD2 TRBV5-1
TGTGCCAGCAGCCTGGGGTCTGGGGCCAACGTCCTGACTTTC CASSLGSGANVLTF TRBJ2-6 NA NA TRBV28
TGCGCCAGCAGTGAGACAGGACAGCCCGCCTACGAGCAGTACTTC CASSETGQPAYEQYF TRBJ2-7 few NA TRBV10-2
TGTGCCAGCAGTGCTCCAGAACTGATTGGTGAGCAGTTCTTC CASSAPELIGEQFF TRBJ2-1 NA NA TRBV6-1
TGTGCCAGCAGTTTATGGTCTAGCGGGAGAGGGAGGAATGAGCAGTTCTTC CASSLWSSGRGRNEQFF TRBJ2-1 NA TRBD2 TRBV27
TGTGCCACCAGCAGTGGCGGGGGGTCCTACAATGAGCAGTTCTTC CATSSGGGSYNEQFF TRBJ2-1 NA TRBD2 TRBV15
TGCGCCAGCAGCCAAGATGGCCCCCCCCTTGGCAATCAGCCCCAGCATTTT CASSQDGPPLGNQPQHF TRBJ1-5 NA NA TRBV4-1
TGCAGCGTTGTTAATAGCGGGATAGAGGAGCAGTTCTTC CSVVNSGIEEQFF TRBJ2-1 few TRBD2 TRBV29-1
TGTGCCAGCAGCTTGGGGGGACAGAGATACCAAGAGACCCAGTACTTC CASSLGGQRYQETQYF TRBJ2-5 NA TRBD1 TRBV5-4
TGTGCCAGCAGCTTAGCTGGAGCTATTGGTAACACCATATATTTT CASSLAGAIGNTIYF TRBJ1-3 once NA TRBV11-2
TGTGCCAGCAGCCTCGAGTTGGGCGGGCGAGTCGGGGAGCTGTTTTTT CASSLELGGRVGELFF TRBJ2-2 NA NA TRBV4-2
TGTGCCAGCAGACGGACAGGGGGTCTTATCCCAGAGACCCAGTACTTC CASRRTGGLIPETQYF TRBJ2-5 few TRBD1 TRBV7-8
TGTGCCAGCAGCAAGCAGGGGGCGCTTGGGGCCAACGTCCTGACTTTC CASSKQGALGANVLTF TRBJ2-6 NA TRBD1 TRBV27
TGTGCCACCAGCCCCACGGGACTAGCGGGAGGGGACAATGAGCAGTTCTTC CATSPTGLAGGDNEQFF TRBJ2-1 NA TRBD2 TRBV15
TGTGCCAGCAGGCCCGGGGGGACTGATTACGAGCAGTACTTC CASRPGGTDYEQYF TRBJ2-7 NA TRBD2 TRBV27
TGTGCCAGCAGCTCCTCAGCGAGCGGGGAGAACACCGGGGAGCTGTTTTTT CASSSSASGENTGELFF TRBJ2-2 many TRBD2 TRBV11-3
TGTGCCAGCAGCTCCCACCGGGACAGGGGCAGAGAGACCCAGTACTTC CASSSHRDRGRETQYF TRBJ2-5 many TRBD1 TRBV13
TGTGCCAGCAGCGTGGCAGGGGCCGGAGATACGCAGTATTTT CASSVAGAGDTQYF TRBJ2-3 NA NA TRBV9